This section outlines one T cell receptor beta chain sequence together with its context. Its antigen remains undetermined. Within one base of it there is no much larger clone, and no base qualities were kept. This entry is derived from a study of cytomegalovirus exposure and HLA in healthy donors (dated by TCRdb to between 2016 and 2019). Context from the whole study: According to a later analysis, one platform produced both the 120 validation repertoires and the approximately 660 repertoires of the first cohort. In addition to the first cohort of hundreds of subjects, a separate validation cohort of around 110 different subjects was used. To predict cytomegalovirus infection status, the study combined high-throughput TCR immunosequencing, statistical association of individual TCRs with disease status, and machine learning. The study aimed to test whether signatures of past pathogen exposure could be identified by cataloging public T cell receptors.

The donors were included in the validation cohort of some 120 subjects, a group kept apart from the 666-subject first cohort. Its CDR3 holds 12 amino acids, cysteine through phenylalanine. Of the read, only the CDR3 DNA is kept; its 36 bases are in frame from base 1. V is reduced by 10 bases and J by 1 base, leaving a spacing of 10 bases between them. CDR1 and CDR2 (LNHDA, SQIVND) derive from the germline V gene (reference sequence). Receptors were amplified or captured by the immunoSEQ multiplex PCR assay. In the paper's pipeline: To diagnose cytomegalovirus status from the catalog of TCR beta chain sequences, a statistical classification framework was built. TCRdb carries this immuneACCESS record with in-frame sequences only. Its versions omit some clonotypes, under half of them owing to an unresolved V gene in the studies checked, with the rest unexplained. That table is the source of V, J and clone size, and D and trimming were worked out from the DNA. In all, the sample holds fewer than 140,000 clones, and about 88% of those were seen once. Together, the top ten hold 1.8% of the sample.

The investigation overall reported the following: The authors suggested that the approach could potentially be extended to other disease states and immunological phenotypes. Most TCR sequences were observed very rarely across donors, whereas some public TCRs were present in many individuals. A total of 164 TCR beta chains were listed by the study as associated with cytomegalovirus. Three of the identified cytomegalovirus-associated TCR beta chains were confirmed in vitro to be specific for cytomegalovirus antigens. A later analysis found that TCRs clustered in the first cohort also tended to co-occur in the approximately 120 validation repertoires, with 94% of cluster scores above 0. The classifier was reported to diagnose cytomegalovirus status with high specificity and sensitivity in both the original cohort and the validation cohort. A later analysis had no HLA typing for the validation cohort, so co-occurrence there was scored across all 120 repertoires.

The sample consisted of PBMCs. This sequence uses TRBV19 and TRBJ1-2; no confident D gene assignment can be made. The TCR comes from a woman under 30 in good health and CMV-seropositive. The CDR3 amino acid sequence is: CATRELNYGYTF. The DNA is TGTGCCACTAGGGAGCTTAACTATGGCTACACCTTC.